One and the same sample provided the 2 T cell receptor beta chains below, sequenced in a study of T-cell reconstitution after alpha-beta-depleted transplantation in children. Unique molecular identifiers featured in how the TCRbeta library was prepared. TCRdb itself ran the PCR reads through MiXCR, one entry per CDR3 protein. The sample holds roughly 500,000 distinct CDR3 sequences, 15% to 20% seen once. Sequenced here: PBMCs from the stem cell graft donor, sampled from the stem cell graft. These receptors originate from a human donor who donated a stem cell graft to a child with acute lymphoblastic leukemia.

This chain links TRBV14 with TRBJ2-1, with D uncertain. Trimming stripped 0 bases from V and 2 bases from J, with 14 bases between. CDR1 SGHDN and CDR2 FVKESK come from the germline V gene. This CDR3 spans 17 amino acids. The CDR3 loop reads CASSQDLVQPAYNEQFF. The CDR3 region has the DNA TGTGCCAGCAGCCAAGATTTGGTACAGCCAGCCTACAATGAGCAGTTCTTC. The full variable domain, its missing parts supplied by reference TRBV14 and TRBJ2-1, is EAGVTQFPSHSVIEKGQTVTLRCDPISGHDNLYWYRRVMGKEIKFLLHFVKESKQDESGMPNNRFLAERTGGTYSTLKVQPAELEDSGVYFCASSQDLVQPAYNEQFFGPGTRLTVL.

The J gene is TRBJ2-3, the V gene TRBV10-3; TRBD2 aligns across 13 bases. Germline values: CDR1 ENHRY, CDR2 SYGVKD. V was clipped by 2 bases and J by 4 bases; unmatched bases: 0. This CDR3 has 15 amino acids. CDR3 nucleotides: TGTGCCATCAGTGAGGGACTAGCGGGAGCAGATACGCAGTATTTT. Its protein product is CAISEGLAGADTQYF.